These 6 T cell receptor beta chains originate from one sample sequenced in a study of blood T cell repertoires in COVID-19. TCRdb's copy holds only in-frame clones and misses some; the assay was immunoSEQ multiplex PCR. The sample shows about 420,000 clones, 70% to 90% of them seen only once. The specimen sequenced was peripheral blood. The receptors stem from a man between 18 and 29 years old with COVID-19, enrolled during active disease.

This CDR3 reads CASSPKIGSGQGAYEQYF. The CDR3 DNA follows: TGCGCCAGCAGCCCCAAAATTGGTTCGGGACAGGGGGCCTACGAGCAGTACTTC. The V call is TRBV5-1, the J call TRBJ2-7; 11 bases match TRBD1. Germline-derived CDR1 and CDR2 are SGHRS and YFSETQ. J was trimmed by 2 bases and V by 4 bases; bases with no gene match: 14. This CDR3 region has 18 residues.

V usage is TRBV11-1 and J usage is TRBJ1-1; 7 positions match TRBD1. The germline gives CDR1 SGHAT, CDR2 FQDESV (reference sequence). CDR3 length: 13 amino acids. After removal of 8 bases from V and 4 bases from J, the junction contained 7 bases not matched to a gene. The CDR3, as DNA: TGTGCCAGCGAGACTAGGACAGGCACTGAAGCTTTCTTT. Translation gives CASETRTGTEAFF.

This chain joins TRBV24-1 and TRBJ2-1; 12 bases agree with TRBD2. This CDR3 contains 16 residues. Germline CDR1 reads KGHDR; CDR2 reads SFDVKD. V was pared by 3 bases and J by 9 bases, with 8 bases of the junction left unmatched. In DNA, the CDR3 is TGTGCCACCAGTGATCATCGACTAGCGGGAGATGGTGAGCAGTTCTTC. Amino acid sequence: CATSDHRLAGDGEQFF.

The chain links TRBV19 to TRBJ2-1; maybe TRBD2 (7 bases). The length of the CDR3 is 16 residues. V was shortened by 5 bases and J by 8 bases, with 22 bases between the two germline ends. Per the germline V gene, CDR1 is LNHDA and CDR2 is SQIVND (reference sequence). For the CDR3, the DNA is TGTGCCAGTAGTTCTCTCCGGGGGGCCCGCGGCCATGAGCAGTTCTTC. This encodes CASSSLRGARGHEQFF.

Only one count was recorded for this clone. J is TRBJ2-7 and V is TRBV10-2, with 10 positions matching TRBD2. This CDR3 is built from 14 residues. Germline CDR1 is WSHSY and CDR2 is SAAADI. V shed 3 bases and J 2 bases; nucleotides not matched to a gene: 1. DNA for the CDR3: TGCGCCAGCAGTGACCTAGCGGGGGCCTACGAGCAGTACTTC. This encodes CASSDLAGAYEQYF.

The chain has TRBV2 and TRBJ2-5; the D gene is possibly TRBD2 (5 bases). CDR1 is SNHLY, CDR2 FYNNEI, per germline. The CDR3 consists of 17 residues. Trimming shortened V by 3 bases and J by 4 bases, and 21 bases separated the two germline ends. CDR3 DNA: TGTGCCAGCAGTGATGCCGCTAGCCGGGGTCTTGTAGAGACCCAGTACTTC. It codes for CASSDAASRGLVETQYF.